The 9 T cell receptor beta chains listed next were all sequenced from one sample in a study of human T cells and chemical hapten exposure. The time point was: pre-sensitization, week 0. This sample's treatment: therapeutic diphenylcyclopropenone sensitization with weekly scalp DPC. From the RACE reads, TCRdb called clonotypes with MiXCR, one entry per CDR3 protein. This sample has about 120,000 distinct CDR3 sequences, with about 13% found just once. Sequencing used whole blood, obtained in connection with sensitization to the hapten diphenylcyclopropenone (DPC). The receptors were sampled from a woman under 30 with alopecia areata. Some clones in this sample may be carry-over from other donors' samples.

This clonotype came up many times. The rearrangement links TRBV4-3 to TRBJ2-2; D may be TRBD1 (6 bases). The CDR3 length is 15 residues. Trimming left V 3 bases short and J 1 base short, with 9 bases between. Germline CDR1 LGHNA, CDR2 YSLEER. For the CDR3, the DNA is TGCGCCAGCAGCCAGGGACAAATGAACACCGGGGAGCTGTTTTTT. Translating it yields CASSQGQMNTGELFF.

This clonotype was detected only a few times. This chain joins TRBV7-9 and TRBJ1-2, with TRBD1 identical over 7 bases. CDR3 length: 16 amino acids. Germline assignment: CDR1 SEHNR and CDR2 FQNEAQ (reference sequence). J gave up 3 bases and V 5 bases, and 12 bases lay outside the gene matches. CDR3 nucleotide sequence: TGTGCCAGCAGCCCCAACCGGCCAGGGGGACACTATGGCTACACCTTC. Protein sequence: CASSPNRPGGHYGYTF.

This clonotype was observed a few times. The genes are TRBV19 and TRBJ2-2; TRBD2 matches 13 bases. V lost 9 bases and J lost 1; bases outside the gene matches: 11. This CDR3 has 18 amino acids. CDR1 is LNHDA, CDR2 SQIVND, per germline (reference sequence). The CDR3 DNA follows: TGTGCCAGCCGGCCCAGGACTAGCGGGGGAGTGAACACCGGGGAGCTGTTTTTT. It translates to CASRPRTSGGVNTGELFF.

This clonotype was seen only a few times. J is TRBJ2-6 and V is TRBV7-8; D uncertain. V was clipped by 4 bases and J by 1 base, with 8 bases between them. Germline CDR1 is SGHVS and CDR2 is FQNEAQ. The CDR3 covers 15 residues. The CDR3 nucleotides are TGTGCCAGCAGCTCATTAAAGTCTGGGGCCAACGTCCTGACTTTC. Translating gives CASSSLKSGANVLTF.

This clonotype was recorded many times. The CDR3 reads CASSLRWDRVYNEQFF. Written as DNA, the CDR3 is TGTGCCAGCAGCTTAAGGTGGGACAGGGTCTACAATGAGCAGTTCTTC. The rearrangement uses TRBV7-2 and TRBJ2-1; TRBD1 agrees at 9 bases. J was trimmed by 3 bases and V by 2 bases; bases with no gene match: 5. The CDR3 has 16 amino acids. Germline V gene lookup returns CDR1 SGHTA and CDR2 FQGNSA.

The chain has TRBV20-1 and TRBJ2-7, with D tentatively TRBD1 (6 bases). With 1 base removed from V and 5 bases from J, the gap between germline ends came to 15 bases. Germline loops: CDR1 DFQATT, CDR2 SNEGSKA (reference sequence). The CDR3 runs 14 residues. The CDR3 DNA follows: TGCAGTGCTAGAGGTAGCAGGGGCAGGGACGAGCAGTACTTC. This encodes CSARGSRGRDEQYF.

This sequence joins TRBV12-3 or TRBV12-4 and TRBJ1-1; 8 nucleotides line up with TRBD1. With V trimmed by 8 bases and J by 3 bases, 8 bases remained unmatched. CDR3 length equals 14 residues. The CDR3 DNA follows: TGTGCCAGCTCCCCCCGGACAGGGTACACTGAAGCTTTCTTT. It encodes CASSPRTGYTEAFF.

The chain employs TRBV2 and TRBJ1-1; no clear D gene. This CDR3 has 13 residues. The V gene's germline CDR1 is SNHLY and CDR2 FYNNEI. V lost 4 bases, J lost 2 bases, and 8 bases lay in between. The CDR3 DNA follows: TGTGCCAGCAGTGCCCGACTAAACACTGAAGCTTTCTTT. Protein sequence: CASSARLNTEAFF.

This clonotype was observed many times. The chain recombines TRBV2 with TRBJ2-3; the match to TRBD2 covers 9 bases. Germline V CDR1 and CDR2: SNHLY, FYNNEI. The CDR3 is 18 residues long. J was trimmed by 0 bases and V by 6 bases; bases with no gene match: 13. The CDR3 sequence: CASRMSGGSFFSTDTQYF. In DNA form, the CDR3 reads TGTGCCAGCAGAATGAGCGGGGGGTCCTTTTTTAGCACAGATACGCAGTATTTT. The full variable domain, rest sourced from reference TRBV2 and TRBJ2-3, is EPEVTQTPSHQVTQMGQEVILRCVPISNHLYFYWYRQILGQKVEFLVSFYNNEISEKSEIFDDQFSVERPDGSNFTLKIRSTKLEDSAMYFCASRMSGGSFFSTDTQYFGPGTRLTVL.